A selection of T cell receptor beta chains follows, all from one sample in a study of OX40 agonist ivuxolimab in advanced cancers. Clones were read by immunoSEQ multiplex PCR, and TCRdb kept only the in-frame ones, dropping some. The profile shows about 70,000 clones, about nine tenths of them singletons. The specimen comprised CD4+ or CD8+ T cells sorted from blood, sampled in a trial of the OX40 agonist ivuxolimab. Receptors originate from an adult with an advanced solid tumor such as melanoma, head and neck, liver or kidney cancer. The CDR3 runs from the conserved cysteine through the conserved F or W. A D gene is named only where the DNA matches it firmly. Part of the rows lack a size; the others show once, few, many or a class for expanded clones.

J | D | V | size | DNA | CDR3
TRBJ1-5 | NA | TRBV6-1 | NA | TGTGCCAGCAGTATGGGGCCCGAGCCCCAGCATTTT | CASSMGPEPQHF
TRBJ1-5 | TRBD1 | TRBV6-5 | NA | TGTGCCAGCAGCGGAGGGAGGGGGCTCCATATGCCCCAGCATTTT | CASSGGRGLHMPQHF
TRBJ1-3 | NA | TRBV4-2 | NA | TGTGCCAGCAGCCATACCGGGACAATAATCTCCGGAAACACCATATATTTT | CASSHTGTIISGNTIYF
TRBJ2-3 | NA | TRBV23-1 | once | TGCGCCAGCAGTCATCCCCGGACACCCCCGAGCACAGATACGCAGTATTTT | CASSHPRTPPSTDTQYF
TRBJ1-5 | NA | TRBV2 | NA | TGTGCCAGCAGCCGAGTTTATAGCAATCAGCCCCAGCATTTT | CASSRVYSNQPQHF
TRBJ2-1 | TRBD2 | TRBV14 | NA | TGTGCCAGCAGCTTGGGACTAGCGGTTTACAATGAGCAGTTCTTC | CASSLGLAVYNEQFF
TRBJ1-3 | NA | TRBV18 | once | TGTGCCAGCTCACCGGAGGGGCCAAACTCTGGAAACACCATATATTTT | CASSPEGPNSGNTIYF
TRBJ2-3 | NA | TRBV6-1 | NA | TGTGCCAGCAGTGAACTAGGGGGGCCCACAGATACGCAGTATTTT | CASSELGGPTDTQYF
TRBJ1-4 | NA | TRBV5-6 | NA | TGTGCCAGCAGCTCCGACGGGGCTGAAAAACTGTTTTTT | CASSSDGAEKLFF
TRBJ1-2 | TRBD1 | TRBV7-2 | NA | TGTGCCAGCAGCTCAGCCGGGACAGGGGGCGAATATGGCTACACCTTC | CASSSAGTGGEYGYTF
TRBJ1-1 | NA | TRBV5-1 | NA | TGCGCCAGCAGCTTGGGGGAACAGGGAGAAGCTTTCTTT | CASSLGEQGEAFF
TRBJ1-2 | TRBD1 | TRBV11-2 | NA | TGTGCCAGCAGCTCCGACAGGGTCTCTGGCTACACCTTC | CASSSDRVSGYTF
TRBJ2-2 | TRBD1 | TRBV5-1 | few | TGCGCCAGCAGCTTGGCTCAGGGGGCGGCCACCGGGGAGCTGTTTTTT | CASSLAQGAATGELFF
TRBJ2-5 | TRBD1 | TRBV5-6 | NA | TGTGCCAGCAGCTCTACCGGGACAGAGGAGACCCAGTACTTC | CASSSTGTEETQYF
TRBJ2-3 | NA | TRBV7-2 | NA | TGTGCCAGCAGCTTAGGCGCCACAGATACGCAGTATTTT | CASSLGATDTQYF
TRBJ2-1 | TRBD2 | TRBV19 | NA | TGTGCCAGTAGTATAATAGCGGGGGACCTCACGTACTACAATGAGCAGTTCTTC | CASSIIAGDLTYYNEQFF
TRBJ2-3 | TRBD1 | TRBV2 | NA | TGTGCCAGCAGCATCGGGACAGGGGTAGATACGCAGTATTTT | CASSIGTGVDTQYF
TRBJ1-6 | NA | TRBV6-5 | NA | TGTGCCAGCAGTGCTAGGGATCGGCGATCACCCCTCCACTTT | CASSARDRRSPLHF
TRBJ1-1 | NA | TRBV6-1 | NA | TGTGCCAGCACCGGTGGACCACGGGGCACTGAAGCTTTCTTT | CASTGGPRGTEAFF
TRBJ1-2 | TRBD1 | TRBV11-2 | NA | TGTGCCAGCAGCCTCCACCCGGGACAGGGATTCTACACCTTC | CASSLHPGQGFYTF
TRBJ2-2 | TRBD1 | TRBV2 | few | TGTGCCTCTAAGGTGGGGCAGGGGGTCACCGGGGAGCTGTTTTTT | CASKVGQGVTGELFF
TRBJ1-1 | NA | TRBV10-3 | NA | TGTGCCACTACAGGGTCTTCCACTGAAGCTTTCTTT | CATTGSSTEAFF
TRBJ1-1 | TRBD1 | TRBV4-1 | medium-sized | TGCGCCAGCAGCCCCCCGGGACAGGGGAATGAAGCTTTCTTT | CASSPPGQGNEAFF
TRBJ1-1 | TRBD1 | TRBV19 | NA | TGTGCCAGTAGTAAACGGGACAGGGGTCTTCATAGAGGAGCTTTCTTT | CASSKRDRGLHRGAFF
TRBJ2-1 | NA | TRBV7-9 | once | TGTGCCAGCAGCTCCTCTGGGACACGCCTCTACAATGAGCAGTTCTTC | CASSSSGTRLYNEQFF
TRBJ1-3 | NA | TRBV28 | NA | TGTGCCACCGCGAGGGCGGATGCGGATGGAAACACCATATATTTT | CATARADADGNTIYF
TRBJ2-1 | NA | TRBV12-5 | NA | TGTGCTAGTGGTTTGGCAGACAATGAGCAGTTCTTC | CASGLADNEQFF
TRBJ1-4 | NA | TRBV2 | NA | TGTGCCAGCAGTGGGGACCTACAGGGCCTTAATGAAAAACTGTTTTTT | CASSGDLQGLNEKLFF
TRBJ2-1 | NA | TRBV15 | NA | TGTGCCACCAGCAGAGGAGGGGACGGGAGAGCCTACAATGAGCAGTTCTTC | CATSRGGDGRAYNEQFF
TRBJ2-5 | NA | TRBV19 | once | TGTGCCAGTATAATCGGCGACGGACCCTTTTGGGAAGAGACCCAGTACTTC | CASIIGDGPFWEETQYF
TRBJ2-1 | NA | TRBV5-1 | NA | TGCGCCAGCAGCTTTGAGGGTTTGAATGAGCAGTTCTTC | CASSFEGLNEQFF
TRBJ1-5 | TRBD1 | TRBV19 | NA | TGTGCCAGTAGTAGGGACAGTCTAAATCAGCCCCAGCATTTT | CASSRDSLNQPQHF
TRBJ2-2 | TRBD2 | TRBV30 | NA | TGTGCCTGGGAAAAAGGGACTATCACCGGGGAGCTGTTTTTT | CAWEKGTITGELFF
TRBJ1-5 | TRBD1 | TRBV6-6 | NA | TGTGCCAGCAGCGGAGGGAGGGGGCTCCATATGCCCCAGCATTTT | CASSGGRGLHMPQHF
TRBJ2-5 | TRBD1 | TRBV10-3 | NA | TGTGCCATCAGCGGACAGGGCCAAGAGACCCAGTACTTC | CAISGQGQETQYF
TRBJ2-5 | NA | TRBV6-1 | NA | TGTGCCAGCACCCTGCAAGTCCAAGAGACCCAGTACTTC | CASTLQVQETQYF
TRBJ1-6 | TRBD1 | TRBV5-5 | NA | TGTGCCAGCAGCCGGACAGGGTCGAATACGAATTCACCCCTCCACTTT | CASSRTGSNTNSPLHF
TRBJ2-3 | TRBD1 | TRBV5-4 | once | TGTGCCAGCAGCCACGGGACAGGGGAAACAGATACGCAGTATTTT | CASSHGTGETDTQYF
TRBJ2-7 | TRBD2 | TRBV5-1 | NA | TGCGCCAGCAGCATCGACGGGGGGGCCTACGAGCAGTACTTC | CASSIDGGAYEQYF
TRBJ2-5 | NA | TRBV4-1 | NA | TGCGCCAGCAGCCAAGAAGGCCGGGGCCAAGAGACCCAGTACTTC | CASSQEGRGQETQYF
TRBJ1-1 | NA | TRBV30 | few | TGTGCCTGGAACCCGGGAAACACTGAAGCTTTCTTT | CAWNPGNTEAFF
TRBJ1-2 | NA | TRBV4-2 | NA | TGTGCCAGCAGCAATCCGGTTAATCACTATGGCTACACCTTC | CASSNPVNHYGYTF
TRBJ2-3 | NA | TRBV5-6 | NA | TGTGCCAGCAGCCTGAGGCGCACAGATACGCAGTATTTT | CASSLRRTDTQYF
TRBJ2-5 | TRBD2 | TRBV7-7 | few | TGTGCCAGCAGCAGGGGTAGCGGGGCCCAAGAGACCCAGTACTTC | CASSRGSGAQETQYF
TRBJ2-1 | NA | TRBV28 | NA | TGTGCCAGCAGTCATCCGGGGACCGACCTAACTGCTCGCGAGCAGTTCTTC | CASSHPGTDLTAREQFF
TRBJ2-6 | NA | TRBV4-3 | NA | TGCGCCAGCAGCCAAGATCAGAGCTCTGGGGCCAACGTCCTGACTTTC | CASSQDQSSGANVLTF
TRBJ2-3 | TRBD2 | TRBV18 | NA | TGTGCCAGCTCACCCTTAGCGGGGGGGCCGTCAGATACGCAGTATTTT | CASSPLAGGPSDTQYF
TRBJ1-2 | NA | TRBV30 | NA | TGTGCCTGGATGGGGGATAGGTATTATGGCTACACCTTC | CAWMGDRYYGYTF
TRBJ1-5 | NA | TRBV2 | NA | TGTGCCAGCAGCCGGGAGGGGATTAGCAATCAGCCCCAGCATTTT | CASSREGISNQPQHF
TRBJ2-2 | NA | TRBV5-1 | once | TGCGCCAGCAGCTTGTGGGACACCGGGGAGCTGTTTTTT | CASSLWDTGELFF